What follows are 25 T cell receptor beta chains derived from one specimen sequenced in a study of CD8 T cells in ankylosing spondylitis. TCRdb reprocessed the 5' RACE reads with MiXCR, giving one entry per CDR3 protein. The data show more than 150,000 distinct CDR3 sequences, about 20% seen once. Sequencing was carried out using blood, either unsorted or a sorted T cell fraction (not recorded which). The receptors come from a male donor between 10 and 30 years old with ankylosing spondylitis or in good health (not recorded which).

This clonotype was detected many times. This rearrangement joins TRBV12-3 or TRBV12-4 to TRBJ2-1, with D possibly being TRBD1 (5 bases). CDR3 length: 15 residues. V dropped 0 bases and J dropped 6 bases, with 12 bases sitting between them. Written as DNA, the CDR3 is TGTGCCAGCAGTTTAGCGGCCCTGGGGCTCAATGAGCAGTTCTTC. Its translation: CASSLAALGLNEQFF.

This clonotype was observed at least ten times. This rearrangement joins TRBV12-3 or TRBV12-4 to TRBJ2-7, with D perhaps TRBD1 (6 bases). There are 13 residues in the CDR3. V shed 3 bases and J shed 6 bases, with 12 bases lying between them. CDR3 region: CASSLMGRGEQYF. The CDR3 DNA reads as TGTGCCAGCAGTTTGATGGGCAGGGGCGAGCAGTACTTC.

This clonotype was observed at least ten times. CDR3 in DNA: TGTGCCAGCAGCTCTACGCTTGAAGCAGATACGCAGTATTTT. Translating gives CASSSTLEADTQYF. The V and J genes are TRBV5-4 and TRBJ2-3; D not certain. The germline V and J ends were trimmed by 3 bases and 4 bases, with 12 bases remaining between them. Germline lookup yields CDR1 SGHNT and CDR2 YYREEE (reference sequence). The CDR3 is 14 amino acids.

The chain employs TRBV6-2 or TRBV6-3 and TRBJ2-1; 9 nucleotides agree with TRBD2. Germline V gene data show CDR1 as MNHEY and CDR2 as SVGEGT. The CDR3 loop spans 12 amino acids. V trimming: 6 bases; J trimming: 10 bases; junction bases outside the gene matches: 4. The CDR3 loop reads CASRPGTSEQFF. CDR3 nucleotide sequence: TGTGCCAGCAGGCCCGGGACTAGCGAGCAGTTCTTC.

Here the CDR3 reads CASSLLPSYNEQFF. DNA of the CDR3: TGTGCCAGCAGCTTGCTACCCTCCTACAATGAGCAGTTCTTC. The chain has TRBV7-6 and TRBJ2-1, with D unresolved. The CDR3 covers 14 residues. The germline V gene has CDR1 SGHVS and CDR2 FNYEAQ. Trimming shortened V by 3 bases and J by 0 bases, and 6 bases separated the two germline ends.

This chain links TRBV10-1 with TRBJ1-4; a weak D match, TRBD1 (6 bases). The V gene lost 3 bases and the J gene lost 8 bases, with 16 bases spanning the gap. Per germline, CDR1 WNHNN and CDR2 SYGVQD (reference sequence). The CDR3 has 15 amino acids. CDR3 protein: CASSDRRGQGEKLFF. CDR3 nucleotides: TGCGCCAGCAGTGACCGACGGGGCCAGGGGGAAAAACTGTTTTTT.

This clonotype was found a few times. The chain is built from TRBV11-2 and TRBJ1-5; D ambiguous. The germline CDR1 and CDR2 sequences are SGHAT and FQNNGV. This CDR3 comprises 13 residues. Trimming stripped 5 bases from V and 9 bases from J, with 14 bases between. As DNA, the CDR3 is TGTGCCAGCAGCCAAGGGAGCCTTGGGCCCCAGCATTTT. Its protein product is CASSQGSLGPQHF.

Ten or more counts support this clonotype. V usage is TRBV7-3 and J usage is TRBJ1-5; TRBD1 agrees at 8 bases. This CDR3 region has 16 residues. Germline V gene sequence: CDR1 SGHTA, CDR2 FQGTGA. The V gene end was trimmed by 5 bases and the J gene end by 2 bases; junction bases not matched to a gene: 8. In nucleotides, the CDR3 is TGTGCCAGCAGCCCCCCAGGGGGCGCTTGCAATCAGCCCCAGCATTTT. Residues: CASSPPGGACNQPQHF.

This clonotype was recorded many times. The CDR3 spells CSVDGPDTEAFF. CDR3 nucleotide sequence: TGCAGCGTTGACGGACCGGACACTGAAGCTTTCTTT. The rearrangement links TRBV29-1 to TRBJ1-1; no clear D. In germline, CDR1 is SQVTM, CDR2 ANQGSEA. Deletions cut 3 bases from V and 3 bases from J, with 8 bases between. This CDR3 spans 12 amino acids.

This clonotype was seen at least ten times. The CDR3: CASSVNLADSPLHF. CDR3 sequence (DNA): TGTGCCAGCAGCGTGAATCTGGCGGATTCACCCCTCCACTTT. The chain joins TRBV9 to TRBJ1-6; D gene unclear. Germline CDR1 reads SGDLS; CDR2 reads YYNGEE. Between the trimmed V and J ends, which lost 2 bases and 8 bases, there was a span of 11 bases. This CDR3 has 14 amino acids. Complete variable domain (other parts from reference TRBV9 and TRBJ1-6): DSGVTQTPKHLITATGQRVTLRCSPRSGDLSVYWYQQSLDQGLQFLIQYYNGEERAKGNILERFSAQQFPDLHSELNLSSLELGDSALYFCASSVNLADSPLHFGNGTRLTVT.

CDR3 DNA sequence: TGCAGCGTTGACCTACCGGGACAGGGGACCCACGAGCAGTACGTC. Translating it yields CSVDLPGQGTHEQYV. The rearrangement links TRBV29-1 to TRBJ2-7; 10 nucleotides agree with TRBD1. Germline values: CDR1 SQVTM, CDR2 ANQGSEA. Trimming cost V 3 bases and J 5 bases; bases outside gene matches: 10. The CDR3 is 15 amino acids.

This clonotype was detected ten times or more. The J gene is TRBJ2-3, the V gene TRBV20-1, with 11 bases identical to TRBD2. The CDR3 is 19 residues long. Per the germline V gene, CDR1 is DFQATT and CDR2 is SNEGSKA (reference sequence). With V trimmed by 0 bases and J by 4 bases, 15 bases remained unmatched. Written as DNA, the CDR3 is TGCAGTGCTAGAGACGACCCGGGACTAGCGGTAGGCGAGGCAGATACGCAGTATTTT. It encodes CSARDDPGLAVGEADTQYF.

There are many counts of this clonotype. The chain combines TRBV4-2 with TRBJ1-2; a possible D gene is TRBD1 (5 bases). In germline, CDR1 is LGHNA, CDR2 YNFKEQ. This CDR3 is 15 amino acids long. V lost 0 bases and J 8 bases, leaving 16 bases between the germline ends. DNA for the CDR3: TGTGCCAGCAGCCAAGATCCGGCAGGGAGTAACGGCTACACCTTC. This gives the protein CASSQDPAGSNGYTF.

This clonotype was seen at least ten times. The chain employs TRBV24-1 and TRBJ2-7; D is perhaps TRBD1 or TRBD2 (6 bases each). Germline values: CDR1 KGHDR, CDR2 SFDVKD. The CDR3 runs 14 residues. Between the trimmed V and J ends, which lost 3 bases and 6 bases, there was a span of 14 bases. Here the CDR3 DNA reads TGTGCCACCAGTGATCCCTCCGGGGGCCCCGAGCAGTACTTC. It translates to CATSDPSGGPEQYF.

This clonotype was recorded once. The chain couples TRBV7-9 to TRBJ2-7; D is uncertain. Trimming shortened V by 4 bases and J by 6 bases, and 16 bases separated the two germline ends. The germline CDR1 and CDR2 sequences are SEHNR and FQNEAQ (reference sequence). The CDR3 is 14 amino acids. The CDR3 here is CASSSPGVGFEQYF. The CDR3 DNA reads as TGTGCCAGCAGCTCTCCTGGGGTAGGCTTCGAGCAGTACTTC.

This clonotype has at least ten counts. The chain recombines TRBV7-2 with TRBJ1-4; 11 nucleotides match TRBD1. This CDR3 is 15 amino acids long. CDR1 and CDR2 from the germline V gene are SGHTA and FQGNSA. Trimming at V came to 4 bases and at J to 6 bases, leaving 4 bases not matched to a gene. The CDR3 DNA reads TGTGCCAGCAGCTCACCGGGACAGGGGGATGAAAAACTGTTTTTT. Amino acid sequence: CASSSPGQGDEKLFF.

This clonotype appeared many times. The chain joins TRBV6-2 or TRBV6-3 to TRBJ2-7; D remains unclear. The CDR3 covers 13 residues. Germline CDR1 and CDR2: MNHEY and SVGEGT. V was clipped by 6 bases and J by 6 bases, with 15 bases between them. CDR3 bases: TGTGCCAGCAGAGAACCCTTGAGAGGCGAGCAGTACTTC. It encodes CASREPLRGEQYF.

Many counts were recorded for this clonotype. The chain uses TRBV20-1 and TRBJ2-1, with 8 nucleotides matching TRBD1. The trim removed 6 bases at V and 7 bases at J, leaving 5 bases unmatched. Germline V lookup: CDR1 DFQATT, CDR2 SNEGSKA (reference sequence). The CDR3 loop spans 12 amino acids. The CDR3 DNA reads TGCAGTGCCGAGCGACAGGGGAATGAGCAGTTCTTC. Its translation is CSAERQGNEQFF.

This clonotype was observed many times. The rearrangement links TRBV12-3 or TRBV12-4 to TRBJ1-6, with D tentatively TRBD1 (5 bases). V was pared by 8 bases and J by 7 bases, with 9 bases between. This CDR3 is 12 amino acids long. The CDR3 DNA is TGTGCCAGCGGGGGACGCAATTCACCCCTCCACTTT. As protein: CASGGRNSPLHF.

This clonotype was seen ten or more times. The rearrangement links TRBV29-1 to TRBJ2-3; 9 bases are a match to TRBD1. Germline V gene lookup returns CDR1 SQVTM and CDR2 ANQGSEA. The CDR3 extends over 14 amino acids. With 5 bases clipped from V and 0 bases from J, the junction kept 3 bases outside the gene matches. The CDR3 region is CSVYGQGSTDTQYF. The CDR3, as DNA: TGCAGCGTTTATGGACAGGGGAGCACAGATACGCAGTATTTT.

The V and J genes are TRBV10-3 and TRBJ1-4, with a possible D match to TRBD1 (6 bases). Germline V CDR1 and CDR2: ENHRY, SYGVKD. The CDR3 length is 13 residues. V lost 6 bases and J 5 bases, leaving 10 bases between the germline ends. This chain's CDR3 is CAISPGQNEKLFF. The DNA for the CDR3 is TGTGCCATCAGCCCCGGACAGAATGAAAAACTGTTTTTT.

The sample holds many counts of this clonotype. The rearrangement uses TRBV12-3 or TRBV12-4 and TRBJ2-5; D unclear. This CDR3 comprises 16 residues. The V and J ends lost 2 bases and 2 bases respectively, with 15 bases between them. The CDR3 nucleotides are TGTGCCAGCAGTTTAAACGACCGAGTCCTTCAAGAGACCCAGTACTTC. It yields the protein CASSLNDRVLQETQYF.

In its sample, this clonotype was seen many times. The chain employs TRBV5-1 and TRBJ2-3; TRBD2 matches 10 bases. This CDR3 is built from 16 residues. The ends lost 3 bases at V and 2 bases at J; junction bases unmatched: 6. Germline V gene sequence: CDR1 SGHRS, CDR2 YFSETQ. CDR3 nucleotides: TGCGCCAGCAGCTCCGGGACTAGCGCGTACACAGATACGCAGTATTTT. The encoded protein is CASSSGTSAYTDTQYF.

This clonotype was seen repeatedly, ten times or more. The J gene is TRBJ1-4, the V gene TRBV20-1, with TRBD1 as a possible D gene (6 bases). CDR1 and CDR2 (germline): DFQATT, SNEGSKA (reference sequence). Trimming stripped 3 bases from V and 3 bases from J, with 11 bases between. The CDR3 has 14 amino acids. CDR3 coding DNA: TGCAGTGCTAGCCTGGGACACCCTAATGAAAAACTGTTTTTT. The encoded protein is CSASLGHPNEKLFF.

This clonotype has at least ten counts. The rearrangement joins TRBV29-1 to TRBJ1-1, with unresolved D. Trimming left V 3 bases short and J 5 bases short, with 16 bases between. The CDR3 runs to 14 residues. Germline CDR1 and CDR2: SQVTM and ANQGSEA. The CDR3 region has the DNA TGCAGCGTTGAGGACCACCGGGCGGGAACTGAAGCTTTCTTT. Its translation is CSVEDHRAGTEAFF.